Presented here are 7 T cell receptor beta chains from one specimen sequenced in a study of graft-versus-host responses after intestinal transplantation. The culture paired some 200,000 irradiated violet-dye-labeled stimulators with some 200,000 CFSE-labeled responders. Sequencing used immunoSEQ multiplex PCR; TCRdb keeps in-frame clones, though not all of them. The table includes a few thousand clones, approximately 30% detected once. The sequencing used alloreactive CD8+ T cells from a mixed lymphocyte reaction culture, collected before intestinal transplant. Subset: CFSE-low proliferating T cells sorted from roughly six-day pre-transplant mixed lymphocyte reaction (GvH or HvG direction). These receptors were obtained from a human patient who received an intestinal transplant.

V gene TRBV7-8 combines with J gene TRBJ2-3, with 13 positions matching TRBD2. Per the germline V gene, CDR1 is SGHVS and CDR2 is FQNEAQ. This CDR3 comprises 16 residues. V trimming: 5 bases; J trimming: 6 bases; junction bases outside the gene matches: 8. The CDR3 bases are TGTGCCAGCAGCGTGGGACTAGCGGGACCCTGGGATACGCAGTATTTT. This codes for CASSVGLAGPWDTQYF. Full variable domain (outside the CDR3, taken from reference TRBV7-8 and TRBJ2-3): GAGVSQSPRYKVAKRGQDVALRCDPISGHVSLFWYQQALGQGPEFLTYFQNEAQLDKSGLPSDRFFAERPEGSVSTLKIQRTQQEDSAVYLCASSVGLAGPWDTQYFGPGTRLTVL.

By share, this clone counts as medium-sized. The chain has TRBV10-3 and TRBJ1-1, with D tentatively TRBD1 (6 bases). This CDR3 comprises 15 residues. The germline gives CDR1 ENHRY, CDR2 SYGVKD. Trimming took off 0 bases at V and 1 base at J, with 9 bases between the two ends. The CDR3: CAISESLGGNTEAFF. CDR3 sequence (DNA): TGTGCCATCAGTGAGTCTCTAGGGGGGAACACTGAAGCTTTCTTT.

CDR3 residues: CASSLVYRGNSPLHF. CDR3 DNA sequence: TGTGCCAGCAGCTTAGTGTACAGGGGTAATTCACCCCTCCACTTT. V usage is TRBV11-2 and J usage is TRBJ1-6, with 7 bases that match TRBD1. The CDR3 is 15 residues long. From germline, CDR1 is SGHAT and CDR2 FQNNGV. The ends lost 1 base at V and 6 bases at J; junction bases unmatched: 3.

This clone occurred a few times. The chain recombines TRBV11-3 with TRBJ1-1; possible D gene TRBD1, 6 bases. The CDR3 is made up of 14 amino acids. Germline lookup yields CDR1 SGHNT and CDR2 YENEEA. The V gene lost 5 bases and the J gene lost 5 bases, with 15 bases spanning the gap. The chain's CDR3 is CASSHGDMRTEAFF. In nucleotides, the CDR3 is TGTGCCAGCAGCCATGGGGACATGAGGACTGAAGCTTTCTTT.

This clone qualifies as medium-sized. The CDR3 loop is CASSYALAGSGEQYF. CDR3 DNA sequence: TGTGCCAGCAGTTACGCTCTAGCGGGGTCCGGCGAGCAGTACTTC. The V and J genes are TRBV6-5 and TRBJ2-7, with TRBD2 matching over 9 bases. CDR3 length equals 15 residues. J lost 6 bases, V lost 2 bases, and 8 bases had no gene match. Germline V gene data show CDR1 as MNHEY and CDR2 as SVGAGI.

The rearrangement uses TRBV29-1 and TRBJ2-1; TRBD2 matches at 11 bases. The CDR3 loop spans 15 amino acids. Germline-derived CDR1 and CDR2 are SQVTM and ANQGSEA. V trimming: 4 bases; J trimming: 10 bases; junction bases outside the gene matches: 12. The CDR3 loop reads CSVVFGIAGGVEQFF. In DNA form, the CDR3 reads TGCAGCGTTGTGTTCGGGATAGCGGGAGGGGTGGAGCAGTTCTTC.

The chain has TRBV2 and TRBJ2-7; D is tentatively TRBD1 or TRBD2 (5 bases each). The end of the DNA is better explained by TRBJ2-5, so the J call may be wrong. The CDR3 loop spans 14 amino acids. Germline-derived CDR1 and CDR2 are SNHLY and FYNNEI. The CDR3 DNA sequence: TGTGCCAGCAGTGAAGCGGGGGACGGGGAGACCCAGTACTTC. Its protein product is CASSEAGDGETQYF.